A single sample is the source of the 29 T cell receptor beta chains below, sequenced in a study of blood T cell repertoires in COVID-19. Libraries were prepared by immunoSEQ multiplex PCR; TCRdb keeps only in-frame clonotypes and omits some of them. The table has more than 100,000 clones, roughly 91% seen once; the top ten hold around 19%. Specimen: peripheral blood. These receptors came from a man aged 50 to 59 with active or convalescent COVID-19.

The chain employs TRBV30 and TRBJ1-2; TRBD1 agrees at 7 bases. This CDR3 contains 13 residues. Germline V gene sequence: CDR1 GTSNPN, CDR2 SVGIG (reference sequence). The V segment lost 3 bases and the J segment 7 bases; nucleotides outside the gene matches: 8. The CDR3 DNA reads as TGTGCCTGGAGCGACACAGGGGACAGTGGCTACACCTTC. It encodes CAWSDTGDSGYTF.

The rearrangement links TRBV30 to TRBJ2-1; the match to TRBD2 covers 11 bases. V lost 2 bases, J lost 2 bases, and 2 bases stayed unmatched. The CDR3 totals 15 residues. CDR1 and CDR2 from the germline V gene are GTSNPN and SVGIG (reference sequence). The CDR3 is CAWSPLAGAYNEQFF. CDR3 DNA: TGTGCCTGGAGTCCACTAGCGGGAGCCTACAATGAGCAGTTCTTC.

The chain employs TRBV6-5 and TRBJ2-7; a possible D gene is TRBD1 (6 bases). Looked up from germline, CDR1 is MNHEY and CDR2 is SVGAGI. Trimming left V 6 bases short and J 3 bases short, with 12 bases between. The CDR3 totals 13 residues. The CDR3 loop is CASSTPGHYEQYF. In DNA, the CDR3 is TGTGCCAGCAGCACGCCGGGACACTACGAGCAGTACTTC.

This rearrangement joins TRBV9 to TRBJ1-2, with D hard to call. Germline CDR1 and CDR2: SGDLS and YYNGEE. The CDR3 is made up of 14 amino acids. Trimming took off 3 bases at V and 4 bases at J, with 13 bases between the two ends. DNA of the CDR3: TGTGCCAGCAGCGCCGGTGGAAGGAGCTATGGCTACACCTTC. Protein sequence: CASSAGGRSYGYTF.

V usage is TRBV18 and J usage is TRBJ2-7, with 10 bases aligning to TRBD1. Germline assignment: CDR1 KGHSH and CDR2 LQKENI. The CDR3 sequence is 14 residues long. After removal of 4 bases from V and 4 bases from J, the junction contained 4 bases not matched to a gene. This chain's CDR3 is CASSRGQGSYEQYF. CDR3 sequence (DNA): TGTGCCAGCTCACGGGGACAGGGGTCGTACGAGCAGTACTTC.

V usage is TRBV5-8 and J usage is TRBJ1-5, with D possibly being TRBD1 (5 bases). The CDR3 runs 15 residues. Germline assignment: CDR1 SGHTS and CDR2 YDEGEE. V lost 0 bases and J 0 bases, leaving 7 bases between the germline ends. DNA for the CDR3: TGTGCCAGCAGCTTGGGACAGTCTAGCAATCAGCCCCAGCATTTT. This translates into CASSLGQSSNQPQHF.

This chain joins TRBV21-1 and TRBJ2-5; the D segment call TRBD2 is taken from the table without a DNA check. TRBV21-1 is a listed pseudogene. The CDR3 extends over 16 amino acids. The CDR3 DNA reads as TGTGCCAGCACCACGAGGACCCAGCGGGGCCAAGAGACCCAGTACTTC. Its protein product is CASTTRTQRGQETQYF.

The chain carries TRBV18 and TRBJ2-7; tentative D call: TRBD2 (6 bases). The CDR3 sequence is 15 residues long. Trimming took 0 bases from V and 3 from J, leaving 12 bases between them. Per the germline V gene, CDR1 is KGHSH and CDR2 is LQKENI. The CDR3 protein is CASSPPGGSNYEQYF. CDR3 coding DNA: TGTGCCAGCTCACCACCGGGGGGATCGAACTACGAGCAGTACTTC. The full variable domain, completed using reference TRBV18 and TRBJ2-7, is NAGVMQNPRHLVRRRGQEARLRCSPMKGHSHVYWYRQLPEEGLKFMVYLQKENIIDESGMPKERFSAEFPKEGPSILRIQQVVRGDSAAYFCASSPPGGSNYEQYFGPGTRLTVT.

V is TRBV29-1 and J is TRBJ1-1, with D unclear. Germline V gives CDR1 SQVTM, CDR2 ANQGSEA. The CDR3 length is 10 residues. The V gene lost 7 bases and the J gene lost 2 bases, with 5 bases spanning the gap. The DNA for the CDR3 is TGCAGCGCCGTCAACACTGAAGCTTTCTTT. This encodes CSAVNTEAFF.

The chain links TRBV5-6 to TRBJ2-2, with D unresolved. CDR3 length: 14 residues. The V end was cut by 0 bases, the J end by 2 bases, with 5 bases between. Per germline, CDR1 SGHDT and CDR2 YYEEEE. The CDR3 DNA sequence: TGTGCCAGCAGCTTGGGTCTCAACACCGGGGAGCTGTTTTTT. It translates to CASSLGLNTGELFF.

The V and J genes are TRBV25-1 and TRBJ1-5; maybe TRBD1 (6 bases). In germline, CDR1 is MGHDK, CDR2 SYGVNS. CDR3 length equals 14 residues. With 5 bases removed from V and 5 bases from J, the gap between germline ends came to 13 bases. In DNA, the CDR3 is TGTGCCAGCAGTCCCAGGGGTGTCTATCAGCCCCAGCATTTT. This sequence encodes CASSPRGVYQPQHF.

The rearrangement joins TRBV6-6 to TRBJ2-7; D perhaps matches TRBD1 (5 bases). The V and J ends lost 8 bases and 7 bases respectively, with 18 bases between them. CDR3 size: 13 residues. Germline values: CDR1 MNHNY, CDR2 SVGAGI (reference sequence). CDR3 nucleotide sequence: TGTGCCAGCGGCCTCAGGGTATCTGGGGAGCAGTACTTC. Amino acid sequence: CASGLRVSGEQYF.

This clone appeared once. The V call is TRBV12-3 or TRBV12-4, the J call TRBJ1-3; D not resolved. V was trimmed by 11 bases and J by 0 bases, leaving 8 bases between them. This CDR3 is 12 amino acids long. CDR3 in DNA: TGTGCCGGAGATTTCTCTGGAAACACCATATATTTT. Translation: CAGDFSGNTIYF.

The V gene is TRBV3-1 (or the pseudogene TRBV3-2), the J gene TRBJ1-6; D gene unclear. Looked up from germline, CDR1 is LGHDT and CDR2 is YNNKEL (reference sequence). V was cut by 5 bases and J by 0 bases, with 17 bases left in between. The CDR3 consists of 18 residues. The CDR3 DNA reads TGTGCCAGCAGCACACAAGCGGCACAGATCTCCTATAATTCACCCCTCCACTTT. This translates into CASSTQAAQISYNSPLHF.

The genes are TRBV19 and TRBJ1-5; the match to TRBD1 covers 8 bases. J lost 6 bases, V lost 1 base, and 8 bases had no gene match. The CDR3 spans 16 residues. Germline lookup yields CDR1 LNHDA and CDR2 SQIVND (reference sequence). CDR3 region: CASSIVGQGFGQPQHF. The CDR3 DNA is TGTGCCAGTAGTATAGTCGGACAGGGATTTGGTCAGCCCCAGCATTTT.

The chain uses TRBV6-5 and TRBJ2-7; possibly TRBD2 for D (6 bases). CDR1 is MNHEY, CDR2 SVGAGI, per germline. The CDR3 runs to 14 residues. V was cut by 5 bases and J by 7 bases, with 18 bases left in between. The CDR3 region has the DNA TGTGCCAGCAGTCCTACAATAGCCGGGGGAGAGCAGTACTTC. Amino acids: CASSPTIAGGEQYF.

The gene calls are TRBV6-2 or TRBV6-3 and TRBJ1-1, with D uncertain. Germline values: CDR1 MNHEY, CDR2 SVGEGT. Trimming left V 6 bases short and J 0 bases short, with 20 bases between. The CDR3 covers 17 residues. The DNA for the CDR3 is TGTGCCAGCAGCCTTCGGACTGATGTCACTATGAACACTGAAGCTTTCTTT. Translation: CASSLRTDVTMNTEAFF.

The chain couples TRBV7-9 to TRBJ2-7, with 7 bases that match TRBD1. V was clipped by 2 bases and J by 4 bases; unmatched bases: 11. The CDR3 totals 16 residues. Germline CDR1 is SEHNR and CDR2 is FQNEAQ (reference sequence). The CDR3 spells CASSLSLVQGKYEQYF. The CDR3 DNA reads TGTGCCAGCAGCTTATCACTGGTACAGGGGAAATACGAGCAGTACTTC.

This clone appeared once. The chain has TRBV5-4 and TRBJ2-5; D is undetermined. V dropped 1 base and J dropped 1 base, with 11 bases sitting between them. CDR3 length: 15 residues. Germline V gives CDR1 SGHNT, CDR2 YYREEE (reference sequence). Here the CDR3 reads CASSLYPRSQETQYF. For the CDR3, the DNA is TGTGCCAGCAGCTTGTACCCTAGGAGCCAAGAGACCCAGTACTTC.

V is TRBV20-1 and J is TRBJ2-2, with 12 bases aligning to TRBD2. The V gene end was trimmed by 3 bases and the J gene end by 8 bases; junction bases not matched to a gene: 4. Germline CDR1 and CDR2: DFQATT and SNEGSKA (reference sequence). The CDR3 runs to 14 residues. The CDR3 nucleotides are TGCAGTGCTAGTAGACTAGCGGGAGTGGGGGAGCTGTTTTTT. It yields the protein CSASRLAGVGELFF.

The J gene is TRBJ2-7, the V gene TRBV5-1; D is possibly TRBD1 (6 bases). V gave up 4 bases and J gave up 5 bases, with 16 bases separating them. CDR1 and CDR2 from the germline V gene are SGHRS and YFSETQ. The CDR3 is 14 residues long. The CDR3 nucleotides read TGCGCCAGCAGCCTTACACAGGGCGTCCACGAGCAGTACTTC. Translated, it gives CASSLTQGVHEQYF.

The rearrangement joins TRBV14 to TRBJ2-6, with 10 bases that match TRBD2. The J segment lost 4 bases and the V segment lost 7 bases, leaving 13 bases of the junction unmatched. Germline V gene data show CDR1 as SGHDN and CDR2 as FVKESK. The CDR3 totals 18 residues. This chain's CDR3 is CASTRMALAGAGANVLTF. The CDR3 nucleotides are TGTGCCAGCACCAGAATGGCTCTAGCGGGGGCCGGGGCCAACGTCCTGACTTTC.

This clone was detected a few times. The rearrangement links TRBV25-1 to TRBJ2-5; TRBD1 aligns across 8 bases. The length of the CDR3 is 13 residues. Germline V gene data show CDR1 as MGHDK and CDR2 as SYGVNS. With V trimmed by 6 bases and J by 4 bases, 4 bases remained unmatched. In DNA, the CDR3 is TGTGCCAGCAGGGACAGGGTTCGAGAGACCCAGTACTTC. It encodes CASRDRVRETQYF.

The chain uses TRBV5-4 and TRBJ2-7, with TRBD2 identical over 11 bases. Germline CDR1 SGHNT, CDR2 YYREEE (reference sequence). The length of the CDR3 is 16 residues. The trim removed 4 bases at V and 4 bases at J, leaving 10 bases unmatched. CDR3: CASSVRELAGAYEQYF. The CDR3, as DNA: TGTGCCAGCAGCGTCCGGGAACTAGCGGGAGCATACGAGCAGTACTTC.

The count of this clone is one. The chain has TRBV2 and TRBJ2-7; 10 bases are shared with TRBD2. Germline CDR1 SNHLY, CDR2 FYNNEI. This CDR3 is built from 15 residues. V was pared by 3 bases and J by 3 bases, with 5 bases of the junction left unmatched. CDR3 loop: CASSDWGLANYEQYF. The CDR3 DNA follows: TGTGCCAGCAGTGATTGGGGACTAGCGAACTACGAGCAGTACTTC.

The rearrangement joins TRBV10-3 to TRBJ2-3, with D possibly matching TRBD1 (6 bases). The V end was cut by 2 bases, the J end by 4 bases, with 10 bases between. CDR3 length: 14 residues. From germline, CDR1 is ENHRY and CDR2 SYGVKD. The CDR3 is CAISENRAADTQYF. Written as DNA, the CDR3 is TGTGCCATCAGTGAGAACAGGGCGGCAGATACGCAGTATTTT.

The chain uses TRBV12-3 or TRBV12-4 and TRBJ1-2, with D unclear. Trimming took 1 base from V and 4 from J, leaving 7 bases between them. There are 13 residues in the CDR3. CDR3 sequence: CASSLEQTYGYTF. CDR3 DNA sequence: TGTGCCAGCAGTTTAGAACAGACCTATGGCTACACCTTC.

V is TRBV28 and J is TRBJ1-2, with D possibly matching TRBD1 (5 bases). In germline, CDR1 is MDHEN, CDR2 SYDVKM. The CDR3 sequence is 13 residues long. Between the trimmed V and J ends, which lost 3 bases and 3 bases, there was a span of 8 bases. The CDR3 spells CASSFQGHYGYTF. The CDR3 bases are TGTGCCAGCAGTTTCCAGGGTCACTATGGCTACACCTTC.

In DNA, the CDR3 is TGTGCCAGCAGCTCCACCGGGACTCTGTATAATTCACCCCTCCACTTT. Translating it yields CASSSTGTLYNSPLHF. This chain links TRBV5-5 with TRBJ1-6; weak D call: TRBD1 (5 bases). The CDR3 has 16 residues. The V and J ends lost 3 bases and 4 bases respectively, with 14 bases between them. CDR1 SGHKS and CDR2 YYEKEE come from the germline V gene (reference sequence). The full variable domain, its missing parts supplied by reference TRBV5-5 and TRBJ1-6, is DAGVTQSPTHLIKTRGQQVTLRCSPISGHKSVSWYQQVLGQGPQFIFQYYEKEERGRGNFPDRFSARQFPNYSSELNVNALLLGDSALYLCASSSTGTLYNSPLHFGNGTRLTVT.